This entry features one TCR beta chain sequence. The antigen remains unidentified. This entry belongs to a study of T cells in Graves' hyperthyroidism and ophthalmopathy. Study at large: At initial diagnosis, before any treatment had begun, peripheral blood was obtained.

Fresh peripheral blood, approximately 10 ml, yielded the PBMCs. The CDR3 sequence is 11 residues long. The ends were cut back, 5 bases at V and 5 bases at J, with 4 bases in the middle. Using RNA transcripts as the source, TCR beta CDR3 regions were amplified. First-round RT-PCR of the TCR CDR3 relied on the HTBI primer set. TCRdb passed the multiplex PCR reads through MiXCR, listing each CDR3 protein once. Of some 400,000 distinct CDR3 sequences listed, roughly 19% are singletons. Whole-study results and caveats: Separation of ophthalmopathy from stable hyperthyroidism was achieved by a 13 V-J model.

The chain links TRBV12-3 or TRBV12-4 to TRBJ2-4; no firm D call. The receptor was derived from a woman under 30 with Graves' hyperthyroidism. Sequencing was done on a sample of blood. As DNA, the CDR3 is TGTGCCAGCAGTCCGCAAAACATTCAGTACTTC. Translation: CASSPQNIQYF.